This T cell receptor beta chain is from a study of blood T cell repertoires in COVID-19. Study overall: Sites in the United States, Italy and Spain provided acute and convalescent COVID-19 samples. In each case, the material was cDNA or gDNA derived from T cells, B-cell-depleted T cells, or PBMCs.

Clones were read by immunoSEQ multiplex PCR, and TCRdb kept only the in-frame ones, dropping some. The top ten clones hold around 14% of a sample with approximately 300,000 clones, around 81% of them seen once. The CDR3 consists of 15 residues. The V gene's germline CDR1 is LNHDA and CDR2 SQIVND (reference sequence). The V end was cut by 5 bases, the J end by 1 base, with 15 bases between. The chain has TRBV19 and TRBJ2-7, with TRBD1 as a possible D gene (7 bases). The sequence came from a person aged 65-85 years with COVID-19, enrolled during active disease. Sample: peripheral blood. In nucleotides, the CDR3 is TGTGCCAGTAGTGGGGGGACAGACTTTTCCTACGAGCAGTACTTC. It encodes CASSGGTDFSYEQYF.